This entry describes one T cell receptor beta chain. This CDR3 spans 12 amino acids. The germline CDR1 and CDR2 sequences are MNHEY and SMNVEV (reference sequence). Losses at the gene ends were 7 bases for V and 12 bases for J; bases not matched to a gene: 10. Under the authors' procedure: Reference gene primer amplification gave estimated nucleated cell counts. Libraries were prepared by immunoSEQ multiplex PCR; TCRdb keeps only in-frame clonotypes and omits some of them. V, J and clone size are taken as reported in that table, and D and trimming were inferred from the DNA itself. The table records roughly 270,000 clones, over 75% of them present only once. This sample was taken from a study of blood T cell repertoires in COVID-19. Study details: Acute-phase and convalescent COVID-19 samples originated in the United States, Italy and Spain.

The sequencing sample was made of peripheral blood. The chain couples TRBV27 to TRBJ2-7; 9 bases fit TRBD1. The sequence derives from a man in his forties or fifties with active or convalescent COVID-19. The CDR3 here is CASKPGTGRPYF. The CDR3 DNA reads TGTGCCAGCAAGCCCGGGACAGGGCGCCCGTACTTC.